Described below is a single T cell receptor (beta chain) sequence and its context. The sample belongs to a study of blood T cell repertoires in COVID-19. Across the study: Sites across the United States, Italy and Spain contributed samples from acute and convalescent COVID-19. T cells, B-cell-depleted T cells, or PBMCs supplied cDNA or gDNA.

This CDR3 is 15 amino acids long. V lost 4 bases to trimming and J lost 0 bases; unmatched junction nucleotides: 9. Germline V gene data show CDR1 as SQVTM and CDR2 as ANQGSEA. In the original analysis: Quantification of nucleated cells was approximated via reference gene primer amplification. Using immunoSEQ multiplex PCR, the repertoire was profiled, and TCRdb retains in-frame clones only, with some absent. V and J calls plus clone size are reproduced from that table; the DNA served to infer D and trimming. The sample records fewer than 250,000 clones, approximately 90% being singletons. Sequenced sample: peripheral blood. This rearrangement joins TRBV29-1 to TRBJ2-7; TRBD1 aligns across 7 bases. This clonotype originated in a man in his thirties or forties with acute or convalescent COVID-19. This chain's CDR3 is CSVVQGVWSSYEQYF. The CDR3 coding sequence is TGCAGCGTTGTTCAGGGGGTTTGGAGCTCCTACGAGCAGTACTTC.